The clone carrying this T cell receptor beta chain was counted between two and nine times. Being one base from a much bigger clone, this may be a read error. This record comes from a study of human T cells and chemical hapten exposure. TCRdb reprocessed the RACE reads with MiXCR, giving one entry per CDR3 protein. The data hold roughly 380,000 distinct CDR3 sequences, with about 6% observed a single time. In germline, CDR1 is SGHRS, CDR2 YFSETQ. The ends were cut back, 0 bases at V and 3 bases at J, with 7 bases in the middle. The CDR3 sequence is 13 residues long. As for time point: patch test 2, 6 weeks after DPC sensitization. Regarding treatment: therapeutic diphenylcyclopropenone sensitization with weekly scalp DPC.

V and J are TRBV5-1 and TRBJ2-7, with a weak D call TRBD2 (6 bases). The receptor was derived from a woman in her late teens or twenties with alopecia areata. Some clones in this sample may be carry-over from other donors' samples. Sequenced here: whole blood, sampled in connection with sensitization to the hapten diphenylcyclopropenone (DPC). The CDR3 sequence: CASSLEDYYEQYF. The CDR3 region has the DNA TGCGCCAGCAGCTTGGAGGACTACTACGAGCAGTACTTC.